Below, one TCR beta chain is given with its context. Its target is unknown. The entry originates in a study of vaccination effects on CD4 cells after COVID-19. The V and J ends lost 3 bases and 3 bases, in that order; junction bases with no gene match: 7. CDR1 is SGHTA and CDR2 is FQGNSA in the germline V gene. The CDR3 length is 16 residues. Isolation of CD4+ T cells took place after about nine days of culture. All participants had two doses of either the BNT162b2 or mRNA-1273 vaccine. Repertoires were generated with immunoSEQ multiplex PCR, while TCRdb's copy carries only in-frame clones and drops some. The table lists 50,000 to 80,000 clones, under 80% of them singletons, with about 2.4% in the top ten.

The TCR sequence derives from a human donor who received a COVID-19 vaccine. The input for sequencing was CD4+ T cells from PBMCs cultured without peptide, taken after COVID-19 vaccination. V usage is TRBV7-2 and J usage is TRBJ2-3; 9 nucleotides align to TRBD1. The CDR3 sequence: CASSLLPGQGTDTQYF. Here the CDR3 DNA reads TGTGCCAGCAGCTTGTTACCGGGACAGGGAACAGATACGCAGTATTTT.